This T cell receptor beta chain was identified in a study of regulatory T cells in long-lasting Graves disease (dated by TCRdb to 2020 to 2023). Describing the broader study: To count as having persistent Graves' disease, a patient had to have received antithyroid drug treatment for over 5 years with TSH receptor autoantibodies remaining persistently positive. Peripheral blood TCR sequencing and RNA sequencing compared persistent Graves' disease patients with newly diagnosed Graves' disease patients. The study took place in China and was registered as a clinical trial. A total of around 35 samples were covered by TCR sequencing, comprising some 13 persistent and 20 or so newly diagnosed Graves' disease patients. On average, persistent Graves' disease patients in the clinical cohort had been on antithyroid drugs for around ten years. What the study reported, not specific to this receptor: Only the TCR beta chain was sequenced and analyzed. Because the primary lesion, thyroid tissue, could not be accessed, the study looked at peripheral blood alone. Preferential use of TRBV28, TRBJ1-2 and TRBJ2-5 was observed in persistent disease, whereas TRBV20-1 and TRBJ2-1 were favored in newly diagnosed disease. Persistent patients shared more public clonotypes among themselves (fewer than 3,000) than newly diagnosed patients did (about 970). The small sample size was acknowledged by the authors as a limitation that may reduce accuracy. Lower TCR Shannon entropy and fewer highly expanded clones were observed in persistent Graves' disease patients than in newly diagnosed patients, which suggested clonal expansion.

The method was multiplex PCR. The data were produced on an Illumina HiSeq 4000. To build TCR beta libraries, CDR3 regions were amplified by Arm-PCR using iRepertoire HTBI primers. PCR products were gel purified before sequencing. The authors' pipeline ran thus. A total of 62 TRBV and approximately 15 TRBJ segments were identified across samples and were used for gene usage analysis of CDR3 amino acid clonotypes. Filtered high-quality paired reads were merged into contigs using COPE and FqMerger. BLAST was used to align contigs to IMGT TRBV, TRBD and TRBJ reference genes, and CDR3 was defined according to IMGT. Clonotypes above 0.1% frequency were classified as highly expanded clones. Shannon entropy served as the measure of repertoire diversity, while the Gini coefficient captured V-J evenness. Public clonotypes were defined as clonotypes shared by more than one individual. TCRdb ran its own pipeline on the public reads, namely fastp trimming at Q25 and MiXCR clone calling, and kept in-frame beta chains. Identical CDR3 protein sequences are pooled into one entry, listed with their most common genes and DNA. The V and J calls and clone size are TCRdb's, not the authors'. The sample table lists approximately 360,000 distinct CDR3 sequences, roughly 24% of them with a count of one. Around 30% of the sample is held by the ten biggest clonotypes.

Its CDR3 holds 14 amino acids, cysteine through phenylalanine. Only the CDR3 DNA is retained, 42 bases long and in frame from the first base. Per the germline V gene, LGHNT is the CDR1 and FRNRAP is the CDR2. Between the V and J ends, shortened by 6 bases and 1 base respectively, the junction contains 9 bases. In regard to this clonotype: The antigen it recognizes is unknown. No much larger clonotype is one base removed from it; base qualities were not supplied.

The intended sense of this specimen's time point label: persistent/refractory GD, antithyroid drugs over 5 years with positive TRAb. For both TCR sequencing and RNA sequencing, RNA was extracted from PBMCs in TRIzol. The diagnosis of Graves' disease was made according to American Thyroid Association guidelines. Patients were recruited from an endocrinology department in Xi'an, China. From each patient, approximately 10 milliliters of peripheral blood was collected into an EDTA anticoagulant tube. Ficoll Paque Plus density gradient separation was used to isolate PBMCs, and no further T cell sorting was performed. RNA quality was checked with an Agilent 2100 Bioanalyzer and agarose gel, and concentration with a NanoDrop 2000.

The chain is assembled from TRBV12-5 and TRBJ2-2, with the D assignment possibly TRBD1 or TRBD2, given 5 matching bases for each. The sequence derives from a middle-aged woman with Graves disease. Donor details come from another sample of the same person, matched by shared clones. The sequencing here drew on peripheral blood mononuclear cells (PBMCs), taken when the disease was refractory, from a patient treated with antithyroid drugs. The DNA sequence reads TGTGCTAGTGGCCGGGACGGGAACACCGGGGAGCTGTTTTTT. It is translated as CASGRDGNTGELFF.